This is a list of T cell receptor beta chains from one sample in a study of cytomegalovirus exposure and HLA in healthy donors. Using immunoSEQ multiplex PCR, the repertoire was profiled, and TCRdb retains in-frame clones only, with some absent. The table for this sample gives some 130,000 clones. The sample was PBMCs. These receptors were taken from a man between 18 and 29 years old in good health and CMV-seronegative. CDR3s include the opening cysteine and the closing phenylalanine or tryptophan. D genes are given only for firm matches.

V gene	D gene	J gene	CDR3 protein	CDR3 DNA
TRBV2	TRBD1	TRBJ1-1	CASSEIRFGDRGKIQAFF	TGTGCCAGCAGTGAAATCCGGTTCGGGGACAGGGGAAAAATTCAGGCTTTCTTT
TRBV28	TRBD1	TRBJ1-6	CASSLYGQGLGSPLHF	TGTGCCAGCAGTTTATACGGACAGGGTTTAGGATCACCCCTCCACTTT
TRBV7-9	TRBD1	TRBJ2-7	CASSSRQGSSYEQYF	TGTGCCAGCAGCTCCAGACAGGGAAGCTCCTACGAGCAGTACTTC
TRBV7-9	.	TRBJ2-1	CASSLRKEGNEQFF	TGTGCCAGCAGCCTACGTAAGGAGGGGAATGAGCAGTTCTTC
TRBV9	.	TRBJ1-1	CASSVEGDGETFF	TGTGCCAGCAGCGTAGAGGGGGACGGGGAGACTTTCTTT
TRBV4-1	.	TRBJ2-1	CASTQVDILAFQNEQFF	TGCGCCAGCACCCAAGTGGATATTTTAGCTTTCCAAAATGAGCAGTTCTTC
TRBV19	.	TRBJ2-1	CASSIGSWGGHIYNEQFF	TGTGCCAGTAGTATAGGTTCTTGGGGGGGACACATCTACAATGAGCAGTTCTTC
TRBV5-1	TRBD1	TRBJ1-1	CASSLGTGGAEAFF	TGCGCCAGCAGCTTAGGGACAGGGGGGGCTGAAGCTTTCTTT
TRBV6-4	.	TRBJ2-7	CASSDSRPESYEQYF	TGTGCCAGCAGTGACTCAAGGCCGGAGTCCTACGAGCAGTACTTC
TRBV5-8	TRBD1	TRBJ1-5	CASKDRAVWSNQPQHF	TGTGCCAGCAAGGACAGGGCCGTTTGGAGCAATCAGCCCCAGCATTTT
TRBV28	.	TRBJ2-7	CASSFGLSYEQYF	TGTGCCAGCAGTTTTGGGCTTTCCTACGAGCAGTACTTC
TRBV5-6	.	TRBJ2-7	CASRISGTRDTFSYEQYF	TGTGCCAGCAGAATATCGGGGACCCGGGACACCTTTTCCTACGAGCAGTACTTC
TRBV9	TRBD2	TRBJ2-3	CASSVAVSGVDTQYF	TGTGCCAGCAGCGTAGCGGTTAGCGGGGTAGATACGCAGTATTTT
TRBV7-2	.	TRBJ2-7	CASSLGTVNYEQYF	TGTGCCAGCAGCCTGGGGACTGTTAACTACGAGCAGTACTTC
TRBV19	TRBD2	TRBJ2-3	CASSSSSGGAPQYF	TGTGCCAGCTCGTCGTCTAGCGGGGGGGCGCCGCAGTATTTT
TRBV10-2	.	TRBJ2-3	CASGSFGTDMRYF	TGCGCCAGCGGGAGCTTCGGCACAGATATGCGGTATTTT
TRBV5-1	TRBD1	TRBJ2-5	CASSSAPGQGLQTQYF	TGCGCCAGCAGCTCGGCCCCGGGACAGGGGTTACAGACCCAGTACTTC
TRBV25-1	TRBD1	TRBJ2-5	CASSLSGGTGRKPRTQYF	TGTGCCAGCAGCCTTTCTGGGGGGACAGGGAGAAAACCTAGGACCCAGTACTTC
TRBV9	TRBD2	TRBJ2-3	CASSDSGGVADTQYF	TGTGCCAGCAGCGATAGCGGGGGGGTTGCAGATACGCAGTATTTT
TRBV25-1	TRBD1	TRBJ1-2	CASRRHGTETHVGYTF	TGTGCCAGCAGAAGACACGGGACAGAGACACATGTAGGCTACACCTTC
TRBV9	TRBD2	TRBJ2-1	CASSGREGPNEQFF	TGTGCCAGCAGCGGTCGGGAGGGCCCCAATGAGCAGTTCTTC
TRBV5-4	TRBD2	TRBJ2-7	CASSHGTSAPEQYF	TGTGCCAGCAGCCATGGGACTAGCGCCCCCGAGCAGTACTTC
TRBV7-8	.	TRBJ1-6	CASSLSPVNSPLHF	TGTGCCAGCAGCTTAAGTCCAGTTAATTCACCCCTCCACTTT
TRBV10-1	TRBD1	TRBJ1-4	CASSPADRLMTYEKLFF	TGCGCCAGCAGTCCGGCGGACAGGCTGATGACCTATGAAAAACTGTTTTTT
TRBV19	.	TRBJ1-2	CASSISQGTYGYTF	TGTGCCAGTAGTATCTCACAGGGAACGTATGGCTACACCTTC
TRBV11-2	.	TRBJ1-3	CASSITSRGSGNTIYF	TGTGCCAGCAGCATTACCTCAAGAGGCTCTGGAAACACCATATATTTT
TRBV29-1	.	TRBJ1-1	CSVFPVSVRSTEAFF	TGCAGCGTTTTTCCGGTTAGTGTGAGGAGCACTGAAGCTTTCTTT
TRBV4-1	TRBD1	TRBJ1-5	CASSQGQVANQPQHF	TGCGCCAGCAGCCAGGGACAGGTCGCGAATCAGCCCCAGCATTTT
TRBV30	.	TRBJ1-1	CAWSVGRGLNTEAFF	TGTGCCTGGAGTGTGGGGAGGGGTCTAAACACTGAAGCTTTCTTT
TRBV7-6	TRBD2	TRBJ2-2	CASSLSRPAGSSTGELFF	TGTGCCAGCAGCTTATCCCGTCCAGCGGGGTCATCCACCGGGGAGCTGTTTTTT
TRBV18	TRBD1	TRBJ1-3	CASSLSTGVGSGNTIYF	TGTGCCAGCTCACTCTCGACAGGGGTCGGCTCTGGAAACACCATATATTTT
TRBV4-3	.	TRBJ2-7	CASSQKLRDTHLYEQYF	TGCGCCAGCAGCCAAAAACTCCGGGACACCCATCTCTACGAGCAGTACTTC
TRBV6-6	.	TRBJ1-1	CASSDRTGLNTEAFF	TGTGCCAGCAGTGACAGAACAGGGTTGAACACTGAAGCTTTCTTT
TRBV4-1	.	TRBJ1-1	CASSVVDSVNTEAFF	TGCGCCAGCAGCGTTGTTGACAGCGTGAACACTGAAGCTTTCTTT
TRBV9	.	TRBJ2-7	CASSVGPSRSHYEQYF	TGTGCCAGCAGCGTAGGGCCTTCACGGAGCCACTACGAGCAGTACTTC
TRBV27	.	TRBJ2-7	CASSLGHSSYEQYF	TGTGCCAGCAGTTTAGGGCATAGCTCCTACGAGCAGTACTTC
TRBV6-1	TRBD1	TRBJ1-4	CASRGGQGLFF	TGTGCCAGCAGGGGGGGACAGGGACTGTTTTTT
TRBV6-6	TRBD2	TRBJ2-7	CASSYGAGADEQYF	TGTGCCAGCAGTTACGGGGCGGGAGCAGACGAGCAGTACTTC
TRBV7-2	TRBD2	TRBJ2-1	CASSLGTSFSQFF	TGTGCCAGCAGCCTGGGGACTAGCTTTTCGCAGTTCTTC